The T cell receptor (beta chain) described here comes from a study of T cells in Graves' hyperthyroidism and ophthalmopathy (dated by TCRdb to the late 2010s). Background on the whole study: Peripheral blood was sampled at the time of initial diagnosis, prior to any treatment. After blood sampling, hyperthyroidism patients were treated with methimazole at a starting dose of 30 mg daily, and ophthalmopathy patients were treated with high-dose intravenous methylprednisolone. An independent validation cohort of around 19 hyperthyroidism patients and about 15 patients who later progressed to ophthalmopathy tested prospective prediction of ophthalmopathy. According to the paper, TCR Vbeta CDR3 sequencing was carried out on some 140 peripheral blood samples, which came from some 41 ophthalmopathy, approximately 72 hyperthyroidism and about 17 progressor patients. In addition, the study compared T-cell repertoires in thyroid tissue and in blood from about 6 Graves' hyperthyroidism patients. The 80 to 100 discovery patients were randomly divided into training and test sets at a 7:3 ratio. A discovery cohort of about a hundred patients, approximately 45 with Graves' ophthalmopathy and roughly 59 with stable Graves' hyperthyroidism, was used to find distinguishing TCR V-J signatures.

Amplification of TCR beta CDR3 regions was carried out from RNA transcripts. A first-round RT-PCR of the TCR CDR3 used the HTBI primer set with the Qiagen OneStep RT-PCR kit. Libraries were constructed in a second round of multiplex PCR, after which size selection and purification were carried out. Paired-end sequencing of the libraries was performed with 100 bp reads on an Illumina HiSeq2000. Concerning the study's data processing: SOAPnuke was used to process the raw data, with reads discarded if the reads contained adapters or uncalled bases, had a mean Phred below 15, or lacked an exact constant-primer or identifier match. COPE v1.2.5 was used to merge the high-quality paired reads, and each unique nucleotide sequence was defined as a clonotype. MiTCR v1.1 was used to align the clonotypes against IMGT TRBV, TRBD and TRBJ reference segments. The analysis included only V-J combinations with a frequency above 0.0001, which together covered roughly 99% of the repertoires. The TCS score was defined as the ratio of F50 (clonal expansion) to E x V (chaos), calculated using BLOSUM62-based TCRdist between CDR3 peptides within each V-J. Welch's t-statistics and random forest reduced just over 500 V-J features to roughly 13, which were used in a naive Bayes classifier (R e1071). The public sequencing data were trimmed at Q25 with fastp and processed into clonotypes with MiXCR by TCRdb, which kept only in-frame beta chains. Each CDR3 protein gets just one entry, which takes the most common genes and DNA from the rows behind it. The authors' filters were not applied to this entry. The table for this sample lists a few hundred thousand distinct CDR3 sequences; approximately 14% of them were counted only once. The ten biggest clones cover 7.3% of the sample.

A patient counted as having stable Graves' hyperthyroidism if no progression to ophthalmopathy occurred over 18 months of follow-up. Hyperthyroidism patients were newly diagnosed, had a disease duration of under 2 months, and were aged 18 to 65 years. The study excluded patients with uncontrolled infections, other autoimmune diseases, pregnancy or lactation. Clinical symptoms, serum thyroxine and TRAb, thyroid ultrasound, and orbital computed tomography formed the basis for the diagnoses. PBMCs were isolated from around 10 ml of fresh peripheral blood by Ficoll-Paque density gradient centrifugation. Total RNA was extracted using Trizol reagent, and RNA quality was assessed on an Agilent 2100 Bioanalyzer. In this sample, this clonotype turned up many times. Its recognized antigen is unknown. Per-nucleotide qualities are absent, and no much larger clonotype sits a single base away. General findings and caveats noted by the study authors: A 13 V-J signature model separated ophthalmopathy from stable hyperthyroidism, with 87.88% sensitivity and roughly 82% specificity in cross-validation and 80%/75% in testing. In validation, the model predicted progression to ophthalmopathy with roughly 70% sensitivity and roughly 75% specificity, a median of 6.5 months before onset. Sample size was not statistically predetermined, and blinding of investigators to group allocation was not performed. Most expanded thyroid clonotypes (frequency above 0.001) were also detected in blood, suggesting blood repertoires may reflect thyroid immune responses.

The sequence was collected from a woman in her 30s with Graves' hyperthyroidism. What was sequenced was blood.

The base sequence is TGTGCCAGCAGTTCTGGTCAGGGGTACACCGGGGAGCTGTTTTTT. It codes for CASSSGQGYTGELFF. The chain is assembled from TRBV12-3 or TRBV12-4 and TRBJ2-2; 6 matching bases give a weak D call of TRBD1. The CDR3 starts with the cysteine, ends with the phenylalanine, and has 15 residues. The DNA shown is the 45-base CDR3, in frame from base 1. Trimming costs V 4 bases and J 3 bases, and their ends lie 12 bases apart.